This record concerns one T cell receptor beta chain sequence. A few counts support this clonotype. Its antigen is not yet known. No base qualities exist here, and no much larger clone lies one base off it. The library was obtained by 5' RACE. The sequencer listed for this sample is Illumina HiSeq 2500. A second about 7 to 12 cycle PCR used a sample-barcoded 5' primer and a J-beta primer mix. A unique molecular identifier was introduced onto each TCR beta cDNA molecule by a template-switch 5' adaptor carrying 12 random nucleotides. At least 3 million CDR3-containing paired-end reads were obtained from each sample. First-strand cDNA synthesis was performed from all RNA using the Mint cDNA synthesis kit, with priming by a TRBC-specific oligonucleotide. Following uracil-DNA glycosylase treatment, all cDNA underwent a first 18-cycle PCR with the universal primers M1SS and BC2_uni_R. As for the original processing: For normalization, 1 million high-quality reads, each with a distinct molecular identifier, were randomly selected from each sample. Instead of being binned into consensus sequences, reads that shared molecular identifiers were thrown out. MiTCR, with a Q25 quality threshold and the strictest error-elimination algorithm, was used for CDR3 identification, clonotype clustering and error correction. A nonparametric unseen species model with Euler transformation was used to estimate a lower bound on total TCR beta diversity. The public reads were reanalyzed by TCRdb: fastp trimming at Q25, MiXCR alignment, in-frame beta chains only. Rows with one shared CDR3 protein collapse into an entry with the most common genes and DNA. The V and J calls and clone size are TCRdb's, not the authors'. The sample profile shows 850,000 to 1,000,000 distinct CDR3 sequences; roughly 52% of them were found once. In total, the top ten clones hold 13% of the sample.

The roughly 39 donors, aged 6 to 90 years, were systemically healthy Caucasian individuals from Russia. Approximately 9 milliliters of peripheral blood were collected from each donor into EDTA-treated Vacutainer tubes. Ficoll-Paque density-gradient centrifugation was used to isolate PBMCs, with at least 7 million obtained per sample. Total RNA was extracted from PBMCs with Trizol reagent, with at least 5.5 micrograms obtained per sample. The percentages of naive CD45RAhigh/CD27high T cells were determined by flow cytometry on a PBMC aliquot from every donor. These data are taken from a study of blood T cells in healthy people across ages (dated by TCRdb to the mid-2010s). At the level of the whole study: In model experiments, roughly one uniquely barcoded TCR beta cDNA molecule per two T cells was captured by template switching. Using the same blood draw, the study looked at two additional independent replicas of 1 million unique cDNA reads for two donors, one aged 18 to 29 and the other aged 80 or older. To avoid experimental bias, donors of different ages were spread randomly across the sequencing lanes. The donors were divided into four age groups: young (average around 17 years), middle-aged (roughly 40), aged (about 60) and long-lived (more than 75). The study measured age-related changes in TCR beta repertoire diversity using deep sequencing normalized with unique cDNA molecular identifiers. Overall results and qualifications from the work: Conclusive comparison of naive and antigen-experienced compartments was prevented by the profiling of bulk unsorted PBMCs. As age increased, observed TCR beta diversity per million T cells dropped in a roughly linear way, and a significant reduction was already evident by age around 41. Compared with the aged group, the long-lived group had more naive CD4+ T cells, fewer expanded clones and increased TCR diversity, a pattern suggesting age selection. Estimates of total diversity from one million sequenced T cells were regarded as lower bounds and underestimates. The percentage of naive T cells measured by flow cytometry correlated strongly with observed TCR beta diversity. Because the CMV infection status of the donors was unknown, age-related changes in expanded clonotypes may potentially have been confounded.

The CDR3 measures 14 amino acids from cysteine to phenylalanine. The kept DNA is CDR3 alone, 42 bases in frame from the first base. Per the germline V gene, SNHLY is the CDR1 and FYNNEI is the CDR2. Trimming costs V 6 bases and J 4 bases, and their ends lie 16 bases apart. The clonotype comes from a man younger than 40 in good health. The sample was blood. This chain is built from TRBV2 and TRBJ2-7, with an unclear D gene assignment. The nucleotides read TGTGCCAGCAGGGACGCCCGGAATAATTACGAGCAGTACTTC. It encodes CASRDARNNYEQYF.